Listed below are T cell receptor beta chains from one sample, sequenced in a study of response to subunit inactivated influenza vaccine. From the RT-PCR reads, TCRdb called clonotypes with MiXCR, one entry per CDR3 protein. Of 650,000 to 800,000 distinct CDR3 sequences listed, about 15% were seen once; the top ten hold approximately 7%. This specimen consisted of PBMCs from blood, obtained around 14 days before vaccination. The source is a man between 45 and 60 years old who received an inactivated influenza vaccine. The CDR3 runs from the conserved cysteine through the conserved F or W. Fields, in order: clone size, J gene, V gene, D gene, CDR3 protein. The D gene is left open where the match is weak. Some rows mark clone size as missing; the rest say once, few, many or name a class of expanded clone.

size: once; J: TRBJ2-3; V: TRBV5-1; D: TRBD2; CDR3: CASSLAGGGRADTQYF
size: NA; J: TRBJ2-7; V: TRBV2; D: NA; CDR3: CASSNRTPWDEQYF
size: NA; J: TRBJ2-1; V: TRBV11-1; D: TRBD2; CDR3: CASAPSGRFGNEQFF
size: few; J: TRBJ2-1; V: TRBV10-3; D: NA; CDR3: CAISDGTPPEQFF
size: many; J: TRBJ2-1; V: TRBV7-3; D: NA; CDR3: CASSPGPNNEQFF
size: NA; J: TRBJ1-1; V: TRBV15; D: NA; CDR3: CATSRDGFEAFF
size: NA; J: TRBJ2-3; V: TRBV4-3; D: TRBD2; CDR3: CASSQFVGTSGNTDTQYF
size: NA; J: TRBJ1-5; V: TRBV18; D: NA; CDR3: CASSPANNQPQHF
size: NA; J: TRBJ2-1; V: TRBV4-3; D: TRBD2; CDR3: CASSQASGGSGSYNEQFF
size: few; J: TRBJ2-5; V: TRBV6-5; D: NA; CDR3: CASRFRETQYF
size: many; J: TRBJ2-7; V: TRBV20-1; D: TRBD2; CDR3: CSARDSTSGVPYEQYF
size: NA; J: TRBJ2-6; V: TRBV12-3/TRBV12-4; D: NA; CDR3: CATAGGNSGANVLTF
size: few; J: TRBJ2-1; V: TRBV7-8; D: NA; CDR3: CASSLAGGPQFNEQFF
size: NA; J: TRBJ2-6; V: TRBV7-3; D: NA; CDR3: CASSLNRAGANVLTF
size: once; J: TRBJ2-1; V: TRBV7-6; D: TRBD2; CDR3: CASSSYLAGGGYNEQFF
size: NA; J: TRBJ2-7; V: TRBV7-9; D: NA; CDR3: CASSIADRLREQYF
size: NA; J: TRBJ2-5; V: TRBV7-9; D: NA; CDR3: CASSPRVSGGAGETQYF
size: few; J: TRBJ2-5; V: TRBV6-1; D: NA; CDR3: CASSPLGAGDLQETQYF
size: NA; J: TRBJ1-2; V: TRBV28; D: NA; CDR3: CASQTESGGNYGYTF
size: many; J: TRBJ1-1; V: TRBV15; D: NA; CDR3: CATSREEPGAGLNTEAFF
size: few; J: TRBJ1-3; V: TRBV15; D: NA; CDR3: CATSRDRVKGNTIYF
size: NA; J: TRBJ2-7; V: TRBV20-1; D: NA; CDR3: CSARDRGSSYEQYF
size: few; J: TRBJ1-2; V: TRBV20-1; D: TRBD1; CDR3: CSAPGQGAQGYTF
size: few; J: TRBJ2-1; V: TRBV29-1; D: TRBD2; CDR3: CSVEDPQRGYNEQFF
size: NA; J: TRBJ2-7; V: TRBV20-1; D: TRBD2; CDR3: CSAPPFASGYEQYF
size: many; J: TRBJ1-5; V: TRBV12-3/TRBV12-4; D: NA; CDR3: CASRFQDSNQPQHF
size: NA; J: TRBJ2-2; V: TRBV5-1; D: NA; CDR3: CASSLEVVTGELFF
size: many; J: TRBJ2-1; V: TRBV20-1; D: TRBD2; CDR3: CSARDAGLGADEQFF
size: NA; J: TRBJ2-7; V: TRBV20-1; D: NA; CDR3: CSARVGKGRVSEQYF
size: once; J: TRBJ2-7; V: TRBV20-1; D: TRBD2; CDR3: CSASGGLDEQYF
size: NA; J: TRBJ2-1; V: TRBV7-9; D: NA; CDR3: CASSLAATLNPYNEQFF
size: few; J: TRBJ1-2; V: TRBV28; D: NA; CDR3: CASSPSLGAPPYGYTF
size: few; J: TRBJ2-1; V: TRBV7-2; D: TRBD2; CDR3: CASSSTGTSRVNEQFF
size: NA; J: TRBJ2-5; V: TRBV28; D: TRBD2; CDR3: CASRTTSGGSQETQYF
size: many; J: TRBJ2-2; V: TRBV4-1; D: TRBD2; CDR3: CASYSGGNTGELFF
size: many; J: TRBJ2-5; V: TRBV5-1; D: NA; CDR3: CASTPGLHQETQYF
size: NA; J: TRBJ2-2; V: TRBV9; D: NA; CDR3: CASSPVGGRDTGELFF
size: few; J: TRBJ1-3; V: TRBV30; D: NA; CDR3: CAWRVSSGNTIYF
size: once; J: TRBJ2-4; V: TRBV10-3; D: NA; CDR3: CAISTDRLAKNIQYF
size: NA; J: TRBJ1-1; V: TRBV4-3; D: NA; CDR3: CASSQEWGLFRNTEAFF
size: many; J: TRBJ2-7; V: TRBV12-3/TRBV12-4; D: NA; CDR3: CASSLGLTYEQYF
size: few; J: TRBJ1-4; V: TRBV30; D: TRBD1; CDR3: CAWSGRQGVEEKLFF
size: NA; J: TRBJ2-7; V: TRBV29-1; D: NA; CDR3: CSVVWYYEHYF
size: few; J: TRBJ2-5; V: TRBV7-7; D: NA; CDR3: CAITPGWGETQYF
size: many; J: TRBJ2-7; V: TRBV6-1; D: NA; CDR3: CASSIRQRSYEQYF
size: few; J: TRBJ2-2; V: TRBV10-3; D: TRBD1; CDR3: CATDTGTANTGELFF
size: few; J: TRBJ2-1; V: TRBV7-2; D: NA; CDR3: CASSLGGISYNEQFF
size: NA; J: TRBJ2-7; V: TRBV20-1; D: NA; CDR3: CSAARQGSYYEQYF